This TCR beta chain is drawn from a study of blood T cell repertoires in COVID-19. Study overall: Some COVID-19 samples were acute and others convalescent; all came from the United States, Italy and Spain. Sources were T cells, B-cell-depleted T cells, or PBMCs; the material itself was cDNA or gDNA.

Germline assignment: CDR1 MNHEY and CDR2 SVGAGI. Losses at the gene ends were 6 bases for V and 6 bases for J; bases not matched to a gene: 5. The CDR3 extends over 14 amino acids. This table comes from immunoSEQ multiplex PCR, and its TCRdb copy is limited to in-frame clones, with some not included. The table has about half a million clones, over 75% seen once. The sequenced material came from peripheral blood. This TCR came from a human donor in a cohort sampled during active COVID-19. J is TRBJ1-5 and V is TRBV6-5; TRBD1 matches at 10 bases. Here the CDR3 reads CASRGQGPIQPQHF. DNA of the CDR3: TGTGCCAGCAGGGGACAGGGGCCTATTCAGCCCCAGCATTTT.